The 6 T cell receptor beta chains below all came from one sample that was sequenced in a study of control samples from healthy donors and cancer patients. Assay used: immunoSEQ multiplex PCR; TCRdb lists only in-frame clones, some missing. In the table there are around 76,000 clones, 94% of which are singletons. Sequenced: blood. The receptors come from a middle-aged woman in good health.

This chain joins TRBV4-2 and TRBJ2-5; D gene unclear. V lost 0 bases to trimming and J lost 3 bases, with 11 bases between them. The germline CDR1 and CDR2 sequences are LGHNA and YNFKEQ. This CDR3 comprises 15 residues. In DNA, the CDR3 is TGTGCCAGCAGCCAAGATGGGCCCCCCAAAGAGACCCAGTACTTC. This sequence encodes CASSQDGPPKETQYF.

The chain carries TRBV9 and TRBJ1-5; tentative D call: TRBD1 (6 bases). Per germline, CDR1 SGDLS and CDR2 YYNGEE. Trimming pared 6 bases from V and 4 bases from J, leaving 17 bases between. The CDR3 runs to 15 residues. For the CDR3, the DNA is TGTGCCAGCAAACCAGGGGAGGAGCGGAATCAGCCCCAGCATTTT. As protein: CASKPGEERNQPQHF.

Details on this clone: This sample also contains other DNA sequences that code for the same CDR3. This sequence joins TRBV5-5 and TRBJ2-5; possible D gene TRBD1, 5 bases. The V and J ends lost 0 bases and 4 bases respectively, with 10 bases between them. Germline V gives CDR1 SGHKS, CDR2 YYEKEE (reference sequence). CDR3 size: 14 residues. In DNA, the CDR3 is TGTGCCAGCAGCTTGGCTCAGGGAAGAGAGACCCAGTACTTC. This encodes CASSLAQGRETQYF.

V gene TRBV6-5 combines with J gene TRBJ1-1; no definite D call. CDR1 is MNHEY and CDR2 is SVGAGI in the germline V gene. V was cut by 7 bases and J by 0 bases, with 9 bases left in between. There are 13 residues in the CDR3. CDR3 nucleotide sequence: TGTGCCAGCACCCACGAGCTGAACACTGAAGCTTTCTTT. Translating gives CASTHELNTEAFF.

This clone was seen a handful of times. V usage is TRBV10-3 and J usage is TRBJ2-2; 7 bases are a match to TRBD2. The CDR3 has 16 amino acids. V gave up 0 bases and J gave up 1 base; unmatched junction bases: 2. The germline CDR1 and CDR2 sequences are ENHRY and SYGVKD. As DNA, the CDR3 is TGTGCCATCAGTGAGTCCCGGGGGGTGAACACCGGGGAGCTGTTTTTT. It codes for CAISESRGVNTGELFF.

The chain employs TRBV28 and TRBJ1-5; 8 bases map to TRBD1. CDR1 is MDHEN, CDR2 SYDVKM, per germline. The V segment lost 6 bases and the J segment 3 bases; nucleotides outside the gene matches: 4. This CDR3 region has 14 residues. The CDR3 region has the DNA TGTGCCAGCAGACTGACAGGGGACAATCAGCCCCAGCATTTT. It codes for CASRLTGDNQPQHF.